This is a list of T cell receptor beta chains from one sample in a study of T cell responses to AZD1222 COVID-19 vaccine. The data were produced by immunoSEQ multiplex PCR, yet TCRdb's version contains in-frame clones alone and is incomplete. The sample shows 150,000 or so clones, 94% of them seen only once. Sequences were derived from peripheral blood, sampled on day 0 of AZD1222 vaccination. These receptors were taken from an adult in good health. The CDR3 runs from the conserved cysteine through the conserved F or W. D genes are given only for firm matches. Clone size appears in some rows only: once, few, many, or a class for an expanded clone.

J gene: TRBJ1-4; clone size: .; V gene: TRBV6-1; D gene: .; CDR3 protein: CASSEGLTNEKLFF; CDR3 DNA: TGTGCCAGCAGTGAAGGGTTGACTAATGAAAAACTGTTTTTT
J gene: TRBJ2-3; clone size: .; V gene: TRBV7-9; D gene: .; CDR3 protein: CASSLDRGTQYF; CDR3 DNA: TGTGCCAGCAGCTTAGACCGGGGTACGCAGTATTTT
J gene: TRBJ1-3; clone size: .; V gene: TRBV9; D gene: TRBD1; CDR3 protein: CASSLQGAGNTIYF; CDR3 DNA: TGTGCCAGCAGCCTACAGGGGGCTGGAAACACCATATATTTT
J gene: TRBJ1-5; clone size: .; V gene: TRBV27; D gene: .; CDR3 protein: CASSFTGRHNQPQHF; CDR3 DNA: TGTGCCAGCAGTTTTACCGGACGGCACAATCAGCCCCAGCATTTT
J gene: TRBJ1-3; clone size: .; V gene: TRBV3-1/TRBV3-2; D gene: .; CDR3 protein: CASSPRPGSGNTIYF; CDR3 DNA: TGTGCCAGCAGCCCCCGTCCCGGCTCTGGAAACACCATATATTTT
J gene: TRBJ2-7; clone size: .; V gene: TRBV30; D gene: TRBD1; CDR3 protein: CAWDSGTGIHEQYF; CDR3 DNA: TGTGCCTGGGACTCTGGGACAGGGATACACGAGCAGTACTTC
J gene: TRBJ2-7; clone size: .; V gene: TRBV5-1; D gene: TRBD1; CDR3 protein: CASGRTGVTYEQYF; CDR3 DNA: TGCGCCAGCGGGAGGACAGGGGTAACATACGAGCAGTACTTC
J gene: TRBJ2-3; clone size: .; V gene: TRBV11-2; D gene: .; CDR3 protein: CASSLASTATDTQYF; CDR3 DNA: TGTGCCAGCAGCTTAGCCTCGACAGCCACAGATACGCAGTATTTT
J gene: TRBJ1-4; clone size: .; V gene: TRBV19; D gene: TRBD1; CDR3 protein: CASSPRVGQGNEKLFF; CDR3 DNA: TGTGCCAGTAGTCCGAGAGTCGGACAGGGCAATGAAAAACTGTTTTTT
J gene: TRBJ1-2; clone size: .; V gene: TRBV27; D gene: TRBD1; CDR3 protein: CASASGGVSYGYTF; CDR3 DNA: TGTGCCAGCGCCTCAGGGGGCGTCTCCTATGGCTACACCTTC
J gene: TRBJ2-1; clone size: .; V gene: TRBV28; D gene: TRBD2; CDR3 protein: CVAGTLADPYNEQFF; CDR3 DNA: TGTGTCGCGGGTACCCTAGCGGATCCCTACAATGAGCAGTTCTTC
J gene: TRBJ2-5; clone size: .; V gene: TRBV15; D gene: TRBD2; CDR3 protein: CATSERREGSGRRETQYF; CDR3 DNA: TGTGCCACCAGCGAGAGGCGGGAGGGTAGCGGGAGGAGAGAGACCCAGTACTTC
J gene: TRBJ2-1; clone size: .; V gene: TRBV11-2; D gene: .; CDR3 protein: CASSLGPMQFF; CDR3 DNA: TGTGCCAGCAGCTTAGGCCCTATGCAGTTCTTC
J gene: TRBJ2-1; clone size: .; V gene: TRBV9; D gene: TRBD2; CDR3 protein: CASNLAGTFYNEQFF; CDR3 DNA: TGTGCCAGCAATCTAGCGGGAACTTTTTACAATGAGCAGTTCTTC
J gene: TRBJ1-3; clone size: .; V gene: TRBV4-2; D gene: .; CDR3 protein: CASSRLTGTISGNTIYF; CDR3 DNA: TGTGCCAGCAGTCGCCTCACAGGCACCATCTCTGGAAACACCATATATTTT
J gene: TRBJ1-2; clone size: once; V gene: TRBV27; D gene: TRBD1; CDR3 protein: CASRPLGQKPYGYTF; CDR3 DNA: TGTGCCAGCAGGCCTCTGGGACAGAAACCCTATGGCTACACCTTC
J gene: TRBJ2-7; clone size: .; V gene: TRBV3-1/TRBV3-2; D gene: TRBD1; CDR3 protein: CASSPPDRVDEQYF; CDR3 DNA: TGTGCCAGCAGCCCTCCGGACAGGGTGGACGAGCAGTACTTC
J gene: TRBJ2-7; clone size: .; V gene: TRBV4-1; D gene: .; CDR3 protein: CASSQGIGVTSPFYEQYF; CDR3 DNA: TGCGCCAGCAGCCAAGGGATCGGCGTAACTAGCCCGTTCTACGAGCAGTACTTC
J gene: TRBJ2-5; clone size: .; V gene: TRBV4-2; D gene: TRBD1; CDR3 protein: CASGDSGETQYF; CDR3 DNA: TGTGCCAGCGGGGACAGCGGAGAGACCCAGTACTTC
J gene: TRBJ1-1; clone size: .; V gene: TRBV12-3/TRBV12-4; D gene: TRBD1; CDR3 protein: CASRSDRGTEAFF; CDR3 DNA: TGTGCCAGCAGATCCGACAGGGGCACTGAAGCTTTCTTT
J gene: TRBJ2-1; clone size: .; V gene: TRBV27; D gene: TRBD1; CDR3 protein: CASTGRTGFHEQFF; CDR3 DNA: TGTGCCAGCACCGGGCGGACAGGCTTCCATGAGCAGTTCTTC
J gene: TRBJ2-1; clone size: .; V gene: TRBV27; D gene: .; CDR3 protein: CASSRTGFYNEQFF; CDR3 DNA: TGTGCCAGCAGTCGTACAGGGTTTTACAATGAGCAGTTCTTC
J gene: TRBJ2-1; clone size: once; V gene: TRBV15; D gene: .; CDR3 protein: CATSHRDREQFF; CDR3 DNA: TGTGCCACCAGCCACCGCGATCGTGAGCAGTTCTTC
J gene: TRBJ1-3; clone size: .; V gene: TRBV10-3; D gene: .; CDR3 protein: CAISESGTSGNTIYF; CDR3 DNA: TGTGCCATCAGTGAGTCGGGGACATCTGGAAACACCATATATTTT
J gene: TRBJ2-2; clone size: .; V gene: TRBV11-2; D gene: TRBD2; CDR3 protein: CASSLNAGGGNTGELFF; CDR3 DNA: TGTGCCAGCAGCTTAAACGCGGGAGGGGGGAACACCGGGGAGCTGTTTTTT
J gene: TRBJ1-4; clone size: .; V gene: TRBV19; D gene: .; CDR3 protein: CASSFYQGSPNEKLFF; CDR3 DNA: TGTGCCAGTAGTTTTTATCAGGGGTCGCCTAATGAAAAACTGTTTTTT
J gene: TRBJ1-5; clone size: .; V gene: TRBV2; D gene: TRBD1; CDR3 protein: CASMTGYSNQPQHF; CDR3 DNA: TGTGCCAGCATGACAGGGTATAGCAATCAGCCCCAGCATTTT
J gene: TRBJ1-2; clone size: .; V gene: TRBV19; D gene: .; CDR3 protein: CASSIPTEPGYGYTF; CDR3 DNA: TGTGCCAGTAGTATCCCGACGGAGCCCGGCTATGGCTACACCTTC
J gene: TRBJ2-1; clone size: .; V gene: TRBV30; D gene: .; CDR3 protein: CAWFRPQPYNEQFF; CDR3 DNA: TGTGCCTGGTTTAGACCCCAACCCTACAATGAGCAGTTCTTC
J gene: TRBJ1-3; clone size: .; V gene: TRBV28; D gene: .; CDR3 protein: CASSHSRGGGNTIYF; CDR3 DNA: TGTGCCAGCAGTCACTCCCGGGGGGGAGGAAACACCATATATTTT
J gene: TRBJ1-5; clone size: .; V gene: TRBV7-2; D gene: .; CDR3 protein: CASSLGRQNQPQHF; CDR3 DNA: TGTGCCAGCAGCTTAGGTAGGCAGAATCAGCCCCAGCATTTT
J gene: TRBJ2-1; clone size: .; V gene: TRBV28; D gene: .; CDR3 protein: CASSTPQIYNEQFF; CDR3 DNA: TGTGCCAGCAGTACCCCCCAGATCTACAATGAGCAGTTCTTC
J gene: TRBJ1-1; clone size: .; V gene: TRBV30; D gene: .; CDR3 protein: CARSEPNTEAFF; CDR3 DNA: TGTGCCCGGTCAGAACCGAACACTGAAGCTTTCTTT
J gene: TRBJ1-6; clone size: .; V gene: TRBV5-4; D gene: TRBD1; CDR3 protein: CASSLDRGNSPLHF; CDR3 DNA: TGTGCCAGCAGCTTGGACAGGGGAAATTCACCCCTCCACTTT
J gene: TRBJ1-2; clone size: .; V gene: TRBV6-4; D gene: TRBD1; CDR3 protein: CASSPTGTGASYTF; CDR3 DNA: TGTGCCAGCAGTCCCACCGGGACAGGGGCTAGCTACACCTTC
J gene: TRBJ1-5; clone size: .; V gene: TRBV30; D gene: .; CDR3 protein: CAWARQGNNQPQHF; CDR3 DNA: TGTGCCTGGGCGCGTCAGGGAAACAATCAGCCCCAGCATTTT
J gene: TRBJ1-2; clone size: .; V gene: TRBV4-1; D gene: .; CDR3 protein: CASSQGGIPGGYTF; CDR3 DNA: TGCGCCAGCAGCCAAGGGGGGATTCCCGGAGGCTACACCTTC
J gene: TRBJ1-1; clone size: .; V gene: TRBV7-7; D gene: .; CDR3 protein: CASSLARGTEAFF; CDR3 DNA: TGTGCCAGCAGCCTGGCCAGAGGGACTGAAGCTTTCTTT
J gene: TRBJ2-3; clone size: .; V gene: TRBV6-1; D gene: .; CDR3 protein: CASSEGGLGADTQYF; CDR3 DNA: TGTGCCAGCAGTGAAGGGGGCCTAGGTGCAGATACGCAGTATTTT
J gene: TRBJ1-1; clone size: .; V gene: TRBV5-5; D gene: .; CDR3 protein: CASSLVRIAEAFF; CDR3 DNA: TGTGCCAGCAGCTTAGTAAGGATCGCTGAAGCTTTCTTT
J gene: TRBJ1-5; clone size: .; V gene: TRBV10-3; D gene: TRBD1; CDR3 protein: CAISGTGDQPQHF; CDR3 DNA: TGTGCCATCAGCGGGACAGGGGATCAGCCCCAGCATTTT
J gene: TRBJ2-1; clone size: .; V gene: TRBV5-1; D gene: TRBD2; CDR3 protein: CASSSGLAGGGVDEQFF; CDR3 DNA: TGCGCCAGCAGCTCCGGACTAGCGGGAGGGGGTGTCGATGAGCAGTTCTTC
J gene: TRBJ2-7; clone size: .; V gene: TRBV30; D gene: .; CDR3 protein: CALGYGTYEQYF; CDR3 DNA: TGTGCCTTGGGGTACGGCACCTACGAGCAGTACTTC
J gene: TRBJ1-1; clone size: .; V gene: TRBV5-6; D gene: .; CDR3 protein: CASSLYQIEAFF; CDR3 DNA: TGTGCCAGCAGCTTATACCAAATTGAAGCTTTCTTT
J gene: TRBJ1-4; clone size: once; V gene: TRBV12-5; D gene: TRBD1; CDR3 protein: CASGQQGPLFF; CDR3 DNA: TGTGCTAGTGGGCAACAGGGGCCGTTGTTTTTT
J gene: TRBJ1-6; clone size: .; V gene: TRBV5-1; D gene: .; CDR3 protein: CASSLAEGSPLHF; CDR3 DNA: TGCGCCAGCAGCTTGGCAGAGGGTTCACCCCTCCACTTT
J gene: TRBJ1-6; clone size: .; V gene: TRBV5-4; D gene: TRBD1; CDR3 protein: CASSFTGGNSPLHF; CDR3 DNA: TGTGCCAGCAGCTTTACAGGGGGGAATTCACCCCTCCACTTT
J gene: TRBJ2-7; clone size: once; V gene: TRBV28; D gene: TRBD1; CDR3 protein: CASSSSAGTEYEQYF; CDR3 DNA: TGTGCCAGCAGTTCGTCTGCCGGGACAGAATACGAGCAGTACTTC
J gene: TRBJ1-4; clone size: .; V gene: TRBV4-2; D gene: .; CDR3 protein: CASSAPGKTNEKLFF; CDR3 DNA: TGTGCCAGCAGCGCCCCAGGAAAAACTAATGAAAAACTGTTTTTT
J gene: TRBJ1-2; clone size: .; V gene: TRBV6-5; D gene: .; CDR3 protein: CASSYSSGPLGYGYTF; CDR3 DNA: TGTGCCAGCAGTTACTCATCAGGTCCCCTCGGCTATGGCTACACCTTC
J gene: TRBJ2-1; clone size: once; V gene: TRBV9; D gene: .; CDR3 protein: CASSVGGGGAYNEQFF; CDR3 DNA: TGTGCCAGCAGCGTAGGTGGGGGAGGAGCCTACAATGAGCAGTTCTTC
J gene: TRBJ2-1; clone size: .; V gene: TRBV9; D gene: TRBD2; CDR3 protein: CASSVAGGTNEQFF; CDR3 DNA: TGTGCCAGCAGCGTGGCGGGAGGGACTAATGAGCAGTTCTTC
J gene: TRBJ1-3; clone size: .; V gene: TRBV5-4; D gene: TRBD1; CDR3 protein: CASRGDRGSGNTIYF; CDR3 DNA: TGTGCCAGCAGAGGGGACAGGGGGTCAGGAAACACCATATATTTT
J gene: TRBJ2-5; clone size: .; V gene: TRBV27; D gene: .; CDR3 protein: CASSFTPSSQETQYF; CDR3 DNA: TGTGCCAGCAGTTTTACCCCATCCTCCCAAGAGACCCAGTACTTC
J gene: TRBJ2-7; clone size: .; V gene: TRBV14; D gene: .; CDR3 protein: CASSQVNKGYEQYF; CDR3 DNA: TGTGCCAGCAGCCAAGTGAACAAGGGGTACGAGCAGTACTTC